The entry below describes one T cell receptor beta chain. This specimen belongs to a study of blood T cells in healthy people across ages. Primed by a sample-barcoded 5' primer and a J-beta primer mix, a second PCR proceeded for about 7 to 12 cycles. Each CDR3 protein gets one entry after TCRdb re-called the 5' RACE reads with MiXCR. The sample contains approximately 2,000,000 distinct CDR3 sequences, 30% to 40% of which appear only once. Every donor provided around 10 milliliters of peripheral blood. The CDR3 covers 17 residues. The germline CDR1 and CDR2 sequences are LGHNA and YSLEER. V lost 0 bases and J 6 bases, leaving 18 bases between the germline ends.

Sequenced sample: blood. The TCR was taken from a human donor in good health. V and J are TRBV4-3 and TRBJ2-1; D unclear. The CDR3 DNA sequence: TGCGCCAGCAGCCAAGATAGACACGGACGATACGGCAATGAGCAGTTCTTC. Translated: CASSQDRHGRYGNEQFF.